The 25 T cell receptor beta chains given below trace back to one sample, sequenced in a study of T cells in Graves' hyperthyroidism and ophthalmopathy. Amplified TCR beta CDR3 regions derived from RNA transcripts. First-round RT-PCR of the TCR CDR3 relied on the HTBI primer set. TCRdb recomputed calls from the multiplex PCR reads with MiXCR, one row per CDR3 protein. The sample holds around 340,000 distinct CDR3 sequences, roughly a sixth seen once. Sequenced material: blood. Receptors were obtained from a woman aged 25 to 39 with Graves' hyperthyroidism that later progressed to Graves' ophthalmopathy.

CDR3 sequence (DNA): TGCGCCAGCAGCCAAGGGTACGCAATTAATGAAAAACTGTTTTTT. Amino acid sequence: CASSQGYAINEKLFF. This chain links TRBV4-1 with TRBJ1-4; D is unclear. The CDR3 has 15 amino acids. With 1 base removed from V and 4 bases from J, the gap between germline ends came to 10 bases. Germline-derived CDR1 and CDR2 are MGHRA and YSYEKL.

The chain carries TRBV28 and TRBJ1-1; 8 nucleotides match TRBD1. The germline V gene encodes CDR1 MDHEN and CDR2 SYDVKM. This CDR3 is 15 amino acids long. Trimming at V came to 5 bases and at J to 6 bases, leaving 11 bases not matched to a gene. This CDR3 is CASSLYRGFTSEAFF. The CDR3 nucleotides read TGTGCCAGCAGTCTCTACAGGGGGTTTACCTCTGAAGCTTTCTTT.

The chain recombines TRBV6-1 with TRBJ2-5; 10 bases line up with TRBD1. Germline trimming cut 7 bases from V and 4 bases from J; bases unmatched to any gene: 12. CDR1 is MNHNS and CDR2 is SASEGT in the germline V gene. The CDR3 consists of 16 residues. This CDR3 reads CASKGHGTGARETQYF. The DNA of the CDR3 is TGTGCCAGCAAGGGGCACGGGACAGGGGCTCGAGAGACCCAGTACTTC.

This clonotype was counted a few times. The V and J genes are TRBV29-1 and TRBJ2-7, with 10 bases matching TRBD1. The CDR3 extends over 14 amino acids. The germline gives CDR1 SQVTM, CDR2 ANQGSEA. Trimming took 3 bases from V and 5 from J; bases not matched to a gene: 7. CDR3 nucleotide sequence: TGCAGCGTTGAGGCCGGGACAGGGGCCCACGAGCAGTACTTC. Residues: CSVEAGTGAHEQYF.

This clonotype was recorded many times. This chain uses TRBV29-1 with TRBJ2-3; D is ambiguous. Trimming removed 4 bases from V and 3 bases from J, with 14 bases in between. This CDR3 has 14 residues. CDR1 and CDR2 from the germline V gene are SQVTM and ANQGSEA. The CDR3 protein is CSVAAISATDTQYF. The DNA for the CDR3 is TGCAGCGTTGCTGCGATAAGCGCGACAGATACGCAGTATTTT.

This clonotype was seen ten or more times. The V gene is TRBV2, the J gene TRBJ1-6; a possible D gene is TRBD1 (5 bases). Trimming cost V 4 bases and J 7 bases, with 11 bases left between them. The CDR3 length is 14 residues. Per germline, CDR1 SNHLY and CDR2 FYNNEI. The CDR3 region has the DNA TGTGCCAGCAGTGGACAGTCCCCGAATTCACCCCTCCACTTT. The encoded protein is CASSGQSPNSPLHF.

The rearrangement links TRBV20-1 to TRBJ2-7, with 10 bases aligning to TRBD1. The germline V gene has CDR1 DFQATT and CDR2 SNEGSKA (reference sequence). J gave up 1 base and V 4 bases, and 4 bases lay outside the gene matches. The CDR3 spans 14 residues. The CDR3 DNA reads TGCAGTGCTACGGGGACAGGGGATTCCTACGAGCAGTACTTC. This gives the protein CSATGTGDSYEQYF.

This clonotype was counted between two and nine times. The V gene is TRBV6-1, the J gene TRBJ1-2; weak D call: TRBD1 (6 bases). Germline V lookup: CDR1 MNHNS, CDR2 SASEGT. Trimming took 5 bases from V and 6 from J, leaving 10 bases between them. The CDR3 length is 12 residues. CDR3 region: CASSPGANGYTF. The CDR3 nucleotides read TGTGCCAGCAGTCCAGGGGCTAATGGCTACACCTTC.

This clonotype was counted a few times. The CDR3 reads CASNSFHGLGSFSYGYTF. CDR3 nucleotides: TGTGCCAGCAATTCCTTTCACGGACTGGGGAGTTTTAGCTATGGCTACACCTTC. The chain joins TRBV12-3 or TRBV12-4 to TRBJ1-2; D remains ambiguous. V was shortened by 7 bases and J by 4 bases, with 28 bases between the two germline ends. The CDR3 contains 18 residues.

This clonotype was observed many times. J is TRBJ2-3 and V is TRBV27, with D possibly being TRBD2 (5 bases). The CDR3 is 14 amino acids. CDR1 is MNHEY, CDR2 SMNVEV, per germline (reference sequence). Trimming shortened V by 6 bases and J by 2 bases, and 12 bases separated the two germline ends. CDR3 region: CASRSGWVTDTQYF. In nucleotides, the CDR3 is TGTGCCAGCAGATCGGGATGGGTCACAGATACGCAGTATTTT.

This clonotype has more than one count but fewer than ten. The chain carries TRBV12-3 or TRBV12-4 and TRBJ1-1, with D uncertain. This CDR3 region has 14 residues. The V end lost 2 bases, the J end lost 1 base, and 8 bases lay between the germline ends. CDR3 DNA sequence: TGTGCCAGCAGTTTATCCTTCACGAACACTGAAGCTTTCTTT. This translates into CASSLSFTNTEAFF.

The chain has TRBV2 and TRBJ2-3; D is unclear. The germline V and J ends were trimmed by 1 base and 5 bases, with 7 bases remaining between them. Germline V lookup: CDR1 SNHLY, CDR2 FYNNEI. This CDR3 is 13 amino acids long. This CDR3 is CASSEGGRDTQYF. The CDR3 DNA reads as TGTGCCAGCAGTGAAGGAGGTAGAGATACGCAGTATTTT.

This clonotype was recorded at least ten times. The chain employs TRBV19 and TRBJ1-1; D perhaps matches TRBD1 (6 bases). This CDR3 comprises 14 residues. V lost 3 bases to trimming and J lost 0 bases, with 8 bases between them. The germline V gene encodes CDR1 LNHDA and CDR2 SQIVND (reference sequence). The CDR3 loop reads CASSIGQMNTEAFF. CDR3 DNA: TGTGCCAGTAGTATCGGACAGATGAACACTGAAGCTTTCTTT.

The chain uses TRBV14 and TRBJ2-5; 8 nucleotides line up with TRBD1. CDR3 length equals 15 residues. V lost 0 bases and J lost 5; bases outside the gene matches: 5. Per germline, CDR1 SGHDN and CDR2 FVKESK. The CDR3 region is CASSQETGVWETQYF. CDR3 DNA sequence: TGTGCCAGCAGCCAAGAGACAGGGGTTTGGGAGACCCAGTACTTC.

The V gene is TRBV19, the J gene TRBJ2-7; D is ambiguous. This CDR3 is built from 16 residues. Trimming stripped 6 bases from V and 4 bases from J, with 22 bases between. Germline V gene sequence: CDR1 LNHDA, CDR2 SQIVND (reference sequence). The CDR3 DNA sequence: TGTGCCAGTAGCCAATACTATACGGGTCCCTCTTACGAGCAGTACTTC. Its protein product is CASSQYYTGPSYEQYF.

The rearrangement uses TRBV2 and TRBJ2-1; TRBD2 agrees at 11 bases. This CDR3 comprises 19 residues. V lost 4 bases, J lost 2 bases, and 13 bases stayed unmatched. Germline V gene lookup returns CDR1 SNHLY and CDR2 FYNNEI. As DNA, the CDR3 is TGTGCCAGCAGTGTAGTACTAGCGGGAGCAGCTACTACCTACAATGAGCAGTTCTTC. Protein product: CASSVVLAGAATTYNEQFF.

V and J are TRBV7-9 and TRBJ2-7; a possible D gene is TRBD1 (5 bases). CDR3 length: 13 residues. Germline V gene data show CDR1 as SEHNR and CDR2 as FQNEAQ (reference sequence). Trimming cost V 1 base and J 6 bases, with 10 bases left between them. The CDR3 nucleotides read TGTGCCAGCAGCTTAGGCAACAGGCGCGAGCAGTACTTC. Protein: CASSLGNRREQYF.

The gene calls are TRBV7-9 and TRBJ2-2; no clear D gene. V gave up 0 bases and J gave up 6 bases, with 8 bases separating them. The length of the CDR3 is 14 residues. The germline V gene encodes CDR1 SEHNR and CDR2 FQNEAQ (reference sequence). Written as DNA, the CDR3 is TGTGCCAGCAGCTTAGCGCTAGTCGCCGGGGAGCTGTTTTTT. Translation gives CASSLALVAGELFF.

This clonotype was counted a few times. The chain combines TRBV10-3 with TRBJ2-7, with 8 bases identical to TRBD2. Germline CDR1 ENHRY, CDR2 SYGVKD. Trimming took 11 bases from V and 2 from J; bases not matched to a gene: 14. CDR3 length: 15 amino acids. In nucleotides, the CDR3 is TGTGCCTCAGCTGGGTCCGGGACTAGTACCTACGAGCAGTACTTC. Translation: CASAGSGTSTYEQYF.

In this sample, this clonotype turned up many times. The CDR3 DNA reads as TGTGCCAGCTCACGACTAGCGGATTATTCCTACGAGCAGTACTTC. Its translation is CASSRLADYSYEQYF. The V and J genes are TRBV18 and TRBJ2-7, with 9 nucleotides matching TRBD2. V shed 4 bases, J shed 1 base, and the junction held 5 bases outside the gene matches. This CDR3 has 15 residues. Germline V CDR1 and CDR2: KGHSH, LQKENI. The full variable domain, completed using reference TRBV18 and TRBJ2-7, is NAGVMQNPRHLVRRRGQEARLRCSPMKGHSHVYWYRQLPEEGLKFMVYLQKENIIDESGMPKERFSAEFPKEGPSILRIQQVVRGDSAAYFCASSRLADYSYEQYFGPGTRLTVT.

This clonotype was found many times. V and J are TRBV28 and TRBJ2-6; 7 bases match TRBD1. The CDR3 covers 17 residues. V lost 4 bases to trimming and J lost 6 bases; unmatched junction nucleotides: 12. The germline gives CDR1 MDHEN, CDR2 SYDVKM. CDR3 protein: CASSSYTDRTTANVLTF. The CDR3 DNA reads as TGTGCCAGCAGTTCCTACACGGACAGGACAACGGCCAACGTCCTGACTTTC.

This clonotype showed up many times. The chain combines TRBV28 with TRBJ2-7; 7 bases map to TRBD1. This CDR3 has 15 residues. The germline gives CDR1 MDHEN, CDR2 SYDVKM. J was trimmed by 6 bases and V by 6 bases; bases with no gene match: 14. CDR3 nucleotides: TGTGCCAGCAGCCTATCCGACAGGGTATTTTCCGAGCAGTACTTC. Translation: CASSLSDRVFSEQYF.

This clonotype was recorded at least ten times. The CDR3 DNA reads as TGTGCCATCGCGGACAGTTATTACAATGAGCAGTTCTTC. Encoded protein: CAIADSYYNEQFF. This chain uses TRBV6-1 with TRBJ2-1, with D tentatively TRBD1 (6 bases). Germline CDR1 MNHNS, CDR2 SASEGT. Trimming removed 10 bases at V and 4 bases at J, with 14 bases between. CDR3 length: 13 amino acids.

This rearrangement joins TRBV6-2 or TRBV6-3 to TRBJ2-7; tentatively, D is TRBD1 (5 bases). Trimming stripped 4 bases from V and 4 bases from J, with 17 bases between. The germline CDR1 and CDR2 sequences are MNHEY and SVGEGT. This CDR3 has 15 residues. The CDR3 DNA reads TGTGCCAGCAGTTGGGCAGGGTTTGGGTTTTACGAGCAGTACTTC. Its translation is CASSWAGFGFYEQYF.

This clonotype came up many times. The chain joins TRBV28 to TRBJ1-1, with D perhaps TRBD1 (6 bases). This CDR3 region has 14 residues. The V and J ends lost 2 bases and 1 base respectively, with 8 bases between them. Germline V gene lookup returns CDR1 MDHEN and CDR2 SYDVKM. CDR3 in amino acids: CASSLSRGNTEAFF. The CDR3 bases are TGTGCCAGCAGTTTAAGCAGGGGGAACACTGAAGCTTTCTTT. Using reference TRBV28 and TRBJ1-1 for the parts outside the CDR3, the full variable domain is DVKVTQSSRYLVKRTGEKVFLECVQDMDHENMFWYRQDPGLGLRLIYFSYDVKMKEKGDIPEGYSVSREKKERFSLILESASTNQTSMYLCASSLSRGNTEAFFGQGTRLTVV.